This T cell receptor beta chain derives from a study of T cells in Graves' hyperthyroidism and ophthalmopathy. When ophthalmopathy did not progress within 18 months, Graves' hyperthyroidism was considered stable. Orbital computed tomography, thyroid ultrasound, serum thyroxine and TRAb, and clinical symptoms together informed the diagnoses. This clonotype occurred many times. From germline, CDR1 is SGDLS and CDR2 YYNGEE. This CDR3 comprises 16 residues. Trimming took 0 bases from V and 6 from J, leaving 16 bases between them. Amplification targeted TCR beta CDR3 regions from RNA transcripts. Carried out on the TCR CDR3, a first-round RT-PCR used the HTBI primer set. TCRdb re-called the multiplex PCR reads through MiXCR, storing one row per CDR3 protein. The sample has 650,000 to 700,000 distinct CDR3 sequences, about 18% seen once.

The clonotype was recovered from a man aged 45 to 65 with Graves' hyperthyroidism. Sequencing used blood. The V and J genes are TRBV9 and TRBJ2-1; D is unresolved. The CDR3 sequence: CASSVGHTPLGNEQFF. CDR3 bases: TGTGCCAGCAGCGTAGGTCACACCCCCTTGGGCAATGAGCAGTTCTTC.